Shown below are 17 T cell receptor beta chains from a single sample sequenced in a study of shared clonotypes between healthy human individuals (dated by TCRdb to the early 2020s). Library prep was done by the immunoSEQ multiplex PCR assay. The clones in this table, taken by TCRdb from immuneACCESS, are in-frame only. Not every clone is retained; where verified, under half of the shortfall comes from an unresolved V gene, and the cause of the rest is unknown. This sample comprises roughly 1 million clones, more than 65% of them detected only once. Around 1.4% of the sample is held by the ten biggest clonotypes. The sequenced sample was memory CD4+ T cells sorted from blood. In light of the paper, this sample's cell subset or site label describes: CD45RA-negative fraction. The receptors were sampled from a man younger than 35 in good health.

With regard to this clone: A much larger clone is a single base away; this may be a read error. V gene TRBV6-5 combines with J gene TRBJ1-1; a possible D gene is TRBD1 (6 bases). This CDR3 region has 13 residues. Looked up from germline, CDR1 is MNHEY and CDR2 is SVGAGI. The ends were cut back, 5 bases at V and 1 base at J, with 8 bases in the middle. This chain's CDR3 is CASSAQGNTEAFF. CDR3 DNA sequence: TGTGCCAGCAGTGCACAGGGGAACACTGAAGCTTTCTTT.

The chain employs TRBV28 and TRBJ2-4; the match to TRBD1 covers 9 bases. Germline CDR1 and CDR2: MDHEN and SYDVKM. CDR3 length: 18 amino acids. The junction had 14 bases not matched to a gene; V was cut back by 5 bases and J by 3 bases. CDR3 in DNA: TGTGCCAGCAGTCTCTTTCCCGGGACAGGGTCCGGCAAAAACATTCAGTACTTC. This sequence encodes CASSLFPGTGSGKNIQYF.

V usage is TRBV18 and J usage is TRBJ1-1; perhaps TRBD1 as D (5 bases). Germline CDR1 and CDR2: KGHSH and LQKENI. Trimming took 1 base from V and 6 from J, leaving 15 bases between them. This CDR3 region has 15 residues. CDR3 bases: TGTGCCAGCTCACCACTCGCGAGGGGCGAGGCTGAAGCTTTCTTT. This translates into CASSPLARGEAEAFF.

V and J are TRBV6-6 and TRBJ1-1; 7 positions match TRBD1. V gave up 4 bases and J gave up 4 bases; unmatched junction bases: 9. From germline, CDR1 is MNHNY and CDR2 SVGAGI (reference sequence). The CDR3 is 15 residues long. CDR3 region: CASSFDRDIRTEAFF. DNA of the CDR3: TGTGCCAGCAGTTTTGACAGGGACATTCGCACTGAAGCTTTCTTT.

V usage is TRBV5-4 and J usage is TRBJ1-1; D is unclear. Germline-derived CDR1 and CDR2 are SGHNT and YYREEE (reference sequence). This CDR3 contains 14 residues. Trimming cost V 0 bases and J 1 base, with 7 bases left between them. The CDR3 region has the DNA TGTGCCAGCAGCTTGGCCGGTACGAACACTGAAGCTTTCTTT. Translated, it gives CASSLAGTNTEAFF. The entire variable domain, with the rest obtained from reference TRBV5-4 and TRBJ1-1, is as follows: ETGVTQSPTHLIKTRGQQVTLRCSSQSGHNTVSWYQQALGQGPQFIFQYYREEENGRGNFPPRFSGLQFPNYSSELNVNALELDDSALYLCASSLAGTNTEAFFGQGTRLTVV.

The gene calls are TRBV15 and TRBJ2-1, with 8 bases lining up with TRBD1. The CDR3 is made up of 14 amino acids. Looked up from germline, CDR1 is LNHNV and CDR2 is YYDKDF (reference sequence). V dropped 1 base and J dropped 8; count of bases not matched to a gene: 4. CDR3: CATSRGQGWDEQFF. DNA for the CDR3: TGTGCCACCAGCAGAGGACAGGGGTGGGATGAGCAGTTCTTC. The full variable domain, its missing parts supplied by reference TRBV15 and TRBJ2-1, is DAMVIQNPRYQVTQFGKPVTLSCSQTLNHNVMYWYQQKSSQAPKLLFHYYDKDFNNEADTPDNFQSRRPNTSFCFLDIRSPGLGDTAMYLCATSRGQGWDEQFFGPGTRLTVL.

The chain combines TRBV5-6 with TRBJ2-1; no definite D call. The V and J ends lost 0 bases and 2 bases respectively, with 6 bases between them. The CDR3 spans 14 residues. Germline-derived CDR1 and CDR2 are SGHDT and YYEEEE. The CDR3 loop is CASSLGSAYNEQFF. The CDR3 DNA is TGTGCCAGCAGCTTGGGCTCAGCCTACAATGAGCAGTTCTTC.

The CDR3 region is CASSSQGAQETQYF. For the CDR3, the DNA is TGTGCCAGCAGCTCTCAGGGGGCCCAAGAGACCCAGTACTTC. The chain couples TRBV5-4 to TRBJ2-5, with TRBD1 identical over 8 bases. CDR3 length: 14 amino acids. V gave up 3 bases and J gave up 1 base; unmatched junction bases: 2. The germline V gene encodes CDR1 SGHNT and CDR2 YYREEE (reference sequence).

The V gene is TRBV28, the J gene TRBJ1-6; no firm D call. The germline gives CDR1 MDHEN, CDR2 SYDVKM. Trimming removed 6 bases from V and 0 bases from J, with 12 bases in between. The CDR3 is 16 amino acids. CDR3 sequence: CASRITASSYNSPLHF. In DNA, the CDR3 is TGTGCCAGCAGAATTACAGCGAGCTCCTATAATTCACCCCTCCACTTT.

The chain has TRBV15 and TRBJ2-7, with D maybe TRBD1 (7 bases). The germline V gene encodes CDR1 LNHNV and CDR2 YYDKDF (reference sequence). The CDR3 contains 13 residues. Trimming cost V 3 bases and J 5 bases, with 11 bases left between them. DNA for the CDR3: TGTGCCACCAGCAGGCCAGGGGGGCACGAGCAGTACTTC. The encoded protein is CATSRPGGHEQYF.

This clone has just a few counts. The genes are TRBV29-1 and TRBJ1-1; D not certain. The ends were cut back, 5 bases at V and 2 bases at J, with 12 bases in the middle. CDR1 and CDR2 (germline): SQVTM, ANQGSEA. The length of the CDR3 is 13 residues. CDR3 residues: CSVFTTINTEAFF. Here the CDR3 DNA reads TGCAGCGTTTTCACGACTATTAACACTGAAGCTTTCTTT.

The gene calls are TRBV6-5 and TRBJ2-2; D is unresolved. V gave up 6 bases and J gave up 2 bases, with 7 bases separating them. CDR3 length: 13 amino acids. Germline CDR1 is MNHEY and CDR2 is SVGAGI. This CDR3 is CASRRENTGELFF. The CDR3 nucleotides read TGTGCCAGCAGACGAGAAAACACCGGGGAGCTGTTTTTT.

V gene TRBV28 combines with J gene TRBJ2-2; 10 nucleotides align to TRBD1. The length of the CDR3 is 17 residues. The V gene end was trimmed by 4 bases and the J gene end by 6 bases; junction bases not matched to a gene: 11. Germline CDR1 and CDR2: MDHEN and SYDVKM. CDR3 loop: CASSSNPGQGKAGELFF. The CDR3 DNA is TGTGCCAGCAGTTCAAATCCGGGACAGGGGAAGGCCGGGGAGCTGTTTTTT.

This clone was recorded a few times. The chain combines TRBV19 with TRBJ2-3, with TRBD1 identical over 8 bases. The CDR3 sequence is 15 residues long. CDR1 is LNHDA, CDR2 SQIVND, per germline (reference sequence). J lost 2 bases, V lost 6 bases, and 7 bases had no gene match. The CDR3 nucleotides are TGTGCCAGTAGAGCCCCGGGACAGGTCACAGATACGCAGTATTTT. Translated, it gives CASRAPGQVTDTQYF.

The chain has TRBV2 and TRBJ1-4, with D perhaps matching TRBD1 (5 bases). Germline CDR1 and CDR2: SNHLY and FYNNEI. CDR3 length equals 14 residues. V gave up 9 bases and J gave up 7 bases, with 18 bases separating them. For the CDR3, the DNA is TGTGCCAGTTCCCGGGACCCTCCGGCTGAAAAACTGTTTTTT. Protein sequence: CASSRDPPAEKLFF.

Note on this clone: The sample has other DNA sequences that encode this CDR3 too. The V gene is TRBV5-1, the J gene TRBJ2-7, with D possibly TRBD1 on 6 matching bases. Germline CDR1 reads SGHRS; CDR2 reads YFSETQ. Trimming stripped 0 bases from V and 1 base from J, with 8 bases between. The CDR3 contains 14 residues. The CDR3 loop is CASSLVGQSYEQYF. In DNA, the CDR3 is TGCGCCAGCAGCTTGGTAGGACAGTCCTACGAGCAGTACTTC.

The gene calls are TRBV2 and TRBJ2-7; D call uncertain. Germline CDR1 reads SNHLY; CDR2 reads FYNNEI. CDR3 length: 13 residues. V was trimmed by 6 bases and J by 1 base, leaving 10 bases between them. CDR3 in amino acids: CASRPTFSYEQYF. Here the CDR3 DNA reads TGTGCCAGCAGGCCGACATTTTCCTACGAGCAGTACTTC.